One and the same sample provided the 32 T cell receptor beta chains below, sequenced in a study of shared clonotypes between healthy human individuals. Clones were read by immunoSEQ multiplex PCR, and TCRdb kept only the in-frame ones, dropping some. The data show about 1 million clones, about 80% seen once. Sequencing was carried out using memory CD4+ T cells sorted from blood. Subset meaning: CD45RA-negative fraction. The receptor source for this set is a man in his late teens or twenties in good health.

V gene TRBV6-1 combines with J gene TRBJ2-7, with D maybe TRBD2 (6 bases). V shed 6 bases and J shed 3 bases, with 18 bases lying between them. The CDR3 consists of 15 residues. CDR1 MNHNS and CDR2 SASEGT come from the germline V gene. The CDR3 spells CASREGRSGHYEQYF. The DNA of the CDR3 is TGTGCCAGCAGGGAGGGACGGTCTGGACACTACGAGCAGTACTTC.

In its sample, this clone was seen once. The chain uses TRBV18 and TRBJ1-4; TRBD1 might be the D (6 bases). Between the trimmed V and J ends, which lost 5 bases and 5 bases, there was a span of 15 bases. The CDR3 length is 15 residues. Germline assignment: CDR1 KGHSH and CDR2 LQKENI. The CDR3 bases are TGTGCCAGCTCAGCCAGGACAGATCAGAATGAAAAACTGTTTTTT. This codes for CASSARTDQNEKLFF.

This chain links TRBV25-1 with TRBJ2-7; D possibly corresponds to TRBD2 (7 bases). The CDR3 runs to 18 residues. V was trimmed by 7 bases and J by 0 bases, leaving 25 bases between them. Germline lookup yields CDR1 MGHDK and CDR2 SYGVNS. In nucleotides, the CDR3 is TGTGCCAGCACTCACATCGCGATGGGGGGGGCGAGCTCCTACGAGCAGTACTTC. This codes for CASTHIAMGGASSYEQYF.

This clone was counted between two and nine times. This CDR3 is CASTPERTAFGAFF. DNA of the CDR3: TGTGCCAGCACCCCAGAAAGGACGGCCTTTGGGGCTTTCTTT. This sequence joins TRBV11-2 and TRBJ1-1; D not certain. In germline, CDR1 is SGHAT, CDR2 FQNNGV. The V gene lost 7 bases and the J gene lost 11 bases, with 23 bases spanning the gap. The CDR3 extends over 14 amino acids.

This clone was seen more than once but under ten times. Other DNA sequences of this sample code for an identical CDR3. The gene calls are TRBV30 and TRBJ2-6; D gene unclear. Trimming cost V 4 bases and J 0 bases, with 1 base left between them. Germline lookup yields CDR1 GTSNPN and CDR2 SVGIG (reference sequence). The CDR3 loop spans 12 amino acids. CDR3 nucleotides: TGTGCCTGGACCTCTGGGGCCAACGTCCTGACTTTC. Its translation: CAWTSGANVLTF.

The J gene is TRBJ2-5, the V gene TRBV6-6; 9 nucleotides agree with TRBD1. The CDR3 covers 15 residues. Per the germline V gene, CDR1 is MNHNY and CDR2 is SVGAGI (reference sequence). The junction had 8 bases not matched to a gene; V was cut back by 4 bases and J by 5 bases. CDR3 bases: TGTGCCAGCAGTTCCCGACTACAGGGGGCTGAGACCCAGTACTTC. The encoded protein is CASSSRLQGAETQYF.

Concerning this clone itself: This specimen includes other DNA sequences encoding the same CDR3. Here the CDR3 reads CASSPGQGAYEQYF. Here the CDR3 DNA reads TGCGCCAGCAGCCCAGGACAGGGGGCTTACGAGCAGTACTTC. The rearrangement joins TRBV5-1 to TRBJ2-7, with 11 nucleotides matching TRBD1. In germline, CDR1 is SGHRS, CDR2 YFSETQ. Trimming removed 4 bases from V and 4 bases from J; junction bases left unmatched: 4. This CDR3 is built from 14 residues.

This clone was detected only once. CDR3 sequence: CASSLGGTSGETQYF. The CDR3 DNA follows: TGTGCCAGCAGCTTAGGGGGGACTAGCGGTGAGACCCAGTACTTC. The V call is TRBV5-6, the J call TRBJ2-5; 11 positions agree with TRBD2. Unmatched junction bases numbered 5, after V lost 2 bases and J lost 5 bases. The CDR3 has 15 amino acids. Germline loops: CDR1 SGHDT, CDR2 YYEEEE.

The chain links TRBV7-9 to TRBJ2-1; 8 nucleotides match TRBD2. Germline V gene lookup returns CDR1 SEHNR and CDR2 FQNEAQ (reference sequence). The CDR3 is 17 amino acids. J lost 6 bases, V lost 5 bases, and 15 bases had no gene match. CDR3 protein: CASSQPPGTSILNEQFF. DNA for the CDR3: TGTGCCAGCAGCCAACCGCCAGGGACTAGTATCCTCAATGAGCAGTTCTTC. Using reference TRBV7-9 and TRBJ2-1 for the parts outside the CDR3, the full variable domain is DTGVSQNPRHKITKRGQNVTFRCDPISEHNRLYWYRQTLGQGPEFLTYFQNEAQLEKSRLLSDRFSAERPKGSFSTLEIQRTEQGDSAMYLCASSQPPGTSILNEQFFGPGTRLTVL.

The CDR3 protein is CASSLAAGSYEQYF. The CDR3 region has the DNA TGTGCCAGCAGCTTGGCAGCGGGCTCCTACGAGCAGTACTTC. The chain recombines TRBV5-5 with TRBJ2-7, with a possible D match to TRBD2 (6 bases). Germline lookup yields CDR1 SGHKS and CDR2 YYEKEE (reference sequence). The ends were cut back, 0 bases at V and 0 bases at J, with 7 bases in the middle. CDR3 length: 14 amino acids.

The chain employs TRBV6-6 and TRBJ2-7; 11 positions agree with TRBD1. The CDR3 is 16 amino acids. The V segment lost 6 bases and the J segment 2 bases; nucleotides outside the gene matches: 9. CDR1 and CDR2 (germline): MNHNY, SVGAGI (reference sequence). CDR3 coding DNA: TGTGCCAGCAGACCCCGACCGGGACAGGGGGCCTACGAGCAGTACTTC. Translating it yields CASRPRPGQGAYEQYF.

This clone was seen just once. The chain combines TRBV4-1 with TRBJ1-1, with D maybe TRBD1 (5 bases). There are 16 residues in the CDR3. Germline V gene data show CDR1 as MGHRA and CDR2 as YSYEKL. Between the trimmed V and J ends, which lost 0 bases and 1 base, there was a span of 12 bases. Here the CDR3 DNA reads TGCGCCAGCAGCCAAGATCTCAGGGTGGCGAACACTGAAGCTTTCTTT. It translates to CASSQDLRVANTEAFF.

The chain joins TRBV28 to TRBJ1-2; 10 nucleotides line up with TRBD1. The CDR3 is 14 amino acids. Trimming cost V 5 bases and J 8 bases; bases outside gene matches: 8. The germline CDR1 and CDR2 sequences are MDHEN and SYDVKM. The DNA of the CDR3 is TGTGCCAGCAGTCCTGGGACAGGGGTCTTGGGCTACACCTTC. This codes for CASSPGTGVLGYTF.

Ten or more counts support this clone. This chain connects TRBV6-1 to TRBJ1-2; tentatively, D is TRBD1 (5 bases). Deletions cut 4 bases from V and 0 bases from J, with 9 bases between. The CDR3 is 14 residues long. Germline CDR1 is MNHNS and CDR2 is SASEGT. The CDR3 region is CASSAQGANYGYTF. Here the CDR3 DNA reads TGTGCCAGCAGTGCGCAGGGAGCTAACTATGGCTACACCTTC.

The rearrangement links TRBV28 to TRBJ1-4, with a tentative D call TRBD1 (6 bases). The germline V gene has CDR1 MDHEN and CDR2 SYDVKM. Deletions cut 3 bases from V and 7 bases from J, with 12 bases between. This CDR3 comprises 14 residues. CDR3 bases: TGTGCCAGCAGTTTCCGGGGGGCGAGTGAAAAACTGTTTTTT. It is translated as CASSFRGASEKLFF.

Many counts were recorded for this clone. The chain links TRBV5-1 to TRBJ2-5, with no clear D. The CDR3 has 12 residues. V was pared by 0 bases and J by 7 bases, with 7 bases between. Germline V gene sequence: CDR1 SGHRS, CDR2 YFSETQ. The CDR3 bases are TGCGCCAGCAGCTTGGAGGTTGGGACCCAGTACTTC. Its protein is CASSLEVGTQYF.

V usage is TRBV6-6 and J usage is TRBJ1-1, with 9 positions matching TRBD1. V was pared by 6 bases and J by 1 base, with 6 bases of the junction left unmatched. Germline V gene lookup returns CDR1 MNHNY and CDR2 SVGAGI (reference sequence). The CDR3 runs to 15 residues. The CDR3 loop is CASRGGTGKNTEAFF. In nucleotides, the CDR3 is TGTGCCAGCAGGGGAGGGACAGGGAAGAACACTGAAGCTTTCTTT.

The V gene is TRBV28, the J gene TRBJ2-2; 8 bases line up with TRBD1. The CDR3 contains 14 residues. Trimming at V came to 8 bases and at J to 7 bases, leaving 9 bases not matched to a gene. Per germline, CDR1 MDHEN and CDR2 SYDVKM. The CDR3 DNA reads TGTGCCAGCCGGACAGGGACGGACATCGGGGAGCTGTTTTTT. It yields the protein CASRTGTDIGELFF.

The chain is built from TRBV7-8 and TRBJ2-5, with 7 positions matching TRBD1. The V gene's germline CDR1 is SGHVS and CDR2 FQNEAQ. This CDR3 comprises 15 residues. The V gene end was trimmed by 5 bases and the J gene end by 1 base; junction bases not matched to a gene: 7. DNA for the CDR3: TGTGCCAGCAGCCTAAGAGGGACAGTCCAAGAGACCCAGTACTTC. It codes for CASSLRGTVQETQYF.

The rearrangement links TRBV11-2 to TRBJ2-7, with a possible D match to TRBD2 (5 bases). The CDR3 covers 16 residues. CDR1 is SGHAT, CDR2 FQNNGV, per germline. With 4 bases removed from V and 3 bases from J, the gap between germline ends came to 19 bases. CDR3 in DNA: TGTGCCAGCAGCTCCATCAGACGCGGAGAGGGCTACGAGCAGTACTTC. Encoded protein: CASSSIRRGEGYEQYF.

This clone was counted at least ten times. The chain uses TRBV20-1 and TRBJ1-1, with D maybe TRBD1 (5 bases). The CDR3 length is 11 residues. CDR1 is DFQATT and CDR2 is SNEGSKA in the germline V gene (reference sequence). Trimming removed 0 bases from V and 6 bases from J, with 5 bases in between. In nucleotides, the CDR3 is TGCAGTGCTAGAGAGGGGGCTGAAGCTTTCTTT. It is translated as CSAREGAEAFF.

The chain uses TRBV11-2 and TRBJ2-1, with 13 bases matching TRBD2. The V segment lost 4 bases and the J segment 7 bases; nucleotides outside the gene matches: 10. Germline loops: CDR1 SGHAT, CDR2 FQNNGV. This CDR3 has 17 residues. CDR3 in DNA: TGTGCCAGCAGCTCCAGACTAGCGGGGGGACCCTCTAATGAGCAGTTCTTC. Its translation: CASSSRLAGGPSNEQFF.

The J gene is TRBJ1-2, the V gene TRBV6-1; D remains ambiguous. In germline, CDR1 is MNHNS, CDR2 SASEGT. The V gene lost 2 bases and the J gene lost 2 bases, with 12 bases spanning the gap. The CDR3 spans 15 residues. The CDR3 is CASSESVAANYGYTF. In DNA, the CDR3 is TGTGCCAGCAGTGAATCGGTGGCAGCGAACTATGGCTACACCTTC.

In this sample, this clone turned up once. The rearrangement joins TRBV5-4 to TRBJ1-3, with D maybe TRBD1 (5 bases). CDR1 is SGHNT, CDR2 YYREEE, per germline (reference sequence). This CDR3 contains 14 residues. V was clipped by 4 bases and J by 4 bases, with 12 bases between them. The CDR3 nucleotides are TGTGCCAGCAGCAAAGGGACGTCCGGAAACACCATATATTTT. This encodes CASSKGTSGNTIYF.

The CDR3 loop is CASSLRTGDQPQHF. CDR3 DNA sequence: TGTGCCAGCAGCCTTCGGACAGGGGATCAGCCCCAGCATTTT. V usage is TRBV7-2 and J usage is TRBJ1-5, with TRBD1 matching over 9 bases. V lost 5 bases and J lost 5; bases outside the gene matches: 4. The CDR3 is 14 residues long. The germline gives CDR1 SGHTA, CDR2 FQGNSA.

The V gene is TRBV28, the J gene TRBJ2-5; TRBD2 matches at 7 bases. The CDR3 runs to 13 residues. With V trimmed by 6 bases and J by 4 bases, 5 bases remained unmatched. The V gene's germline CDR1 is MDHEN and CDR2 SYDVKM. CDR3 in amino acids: CASSGGRLETQYF. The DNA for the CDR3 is TGTGCCAGCAGCGGGGGGAGATTAGAGACCCAGTACTTC.

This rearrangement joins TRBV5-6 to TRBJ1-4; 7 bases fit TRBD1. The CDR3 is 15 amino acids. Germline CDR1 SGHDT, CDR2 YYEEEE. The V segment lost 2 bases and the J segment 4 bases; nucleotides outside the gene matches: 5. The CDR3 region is CASSLGTAYNEKLFF. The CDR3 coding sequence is TGTGCCAGCAGCTTAGGGACAGCCTATAATGAAAAACTGTTTTTT.

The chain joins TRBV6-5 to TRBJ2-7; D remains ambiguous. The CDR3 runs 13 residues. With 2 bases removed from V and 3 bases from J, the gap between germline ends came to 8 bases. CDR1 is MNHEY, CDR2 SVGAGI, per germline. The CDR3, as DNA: TGTGCCAGCAGTTACGGATATTACTACGAGCAGTACTTC. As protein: CASSYGYYYEQYF.

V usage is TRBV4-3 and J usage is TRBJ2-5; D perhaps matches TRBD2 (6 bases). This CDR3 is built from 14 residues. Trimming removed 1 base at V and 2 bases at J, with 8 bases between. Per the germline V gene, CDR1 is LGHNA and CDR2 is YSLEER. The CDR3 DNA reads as TGCGCCAGCAGCCAAGTGGCGGGACAAGAGACCCAGTACTTC. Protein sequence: CASSQVAGQETQYF.

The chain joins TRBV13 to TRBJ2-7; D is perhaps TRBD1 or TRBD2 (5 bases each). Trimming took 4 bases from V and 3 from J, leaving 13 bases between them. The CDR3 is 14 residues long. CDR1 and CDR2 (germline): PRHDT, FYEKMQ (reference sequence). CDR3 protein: CASSSGTANYEQYF. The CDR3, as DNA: TGTGCCAGCAGCTCGGGGACCGCGAACTACGAGCAGTACTTC.

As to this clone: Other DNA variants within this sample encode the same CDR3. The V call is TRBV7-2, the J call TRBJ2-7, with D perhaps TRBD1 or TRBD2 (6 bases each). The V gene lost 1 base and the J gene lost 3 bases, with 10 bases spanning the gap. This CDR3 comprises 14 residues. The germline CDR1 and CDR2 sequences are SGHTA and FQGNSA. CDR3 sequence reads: CASSLDRGLYEQYF. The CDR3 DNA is TGTGCCAGCAGCTTAGATCGGGGGCTCTACGAGCAGTACTTC.

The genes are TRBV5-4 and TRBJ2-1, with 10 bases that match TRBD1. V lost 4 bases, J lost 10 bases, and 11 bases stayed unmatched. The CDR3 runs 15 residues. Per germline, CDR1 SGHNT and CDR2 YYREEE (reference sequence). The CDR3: CASSRGDRGWDEQFF. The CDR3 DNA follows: TGTGCCAGCAGCCGCGGGGACAGGGGATGGGACGAGCAGTTCTTC.